What follows is one TCR beta chain and its context. Its antigen is unknown. The data were taken from a study of T-cell memory formation after mild COVID-19. V dropped 3 bases and J dropped 0 bases, with 8 bases sitting between them. CDR1 and CDR2 from the germline V gene are LGHDT and YNNKEL (reference sequence). The CDR3 is made up of 14 amino acids. Study-level findings and limits: A subset of responding clones appeared in pre-infection memory, suggesting cross-reactive memory joined. Proof of SARS-CoV-2 specificity was absent for the second-wave clones that crested on day 37. For contracting clones, CD4+ ones sat mainly in CM and EM, CD8+ in EMRA.

With constant-segment primers, 5'RACE yielded cDNA libraries of TCR alpha and TCR beta that carried sample barcodes and UMIs. One entry per CDR3 protein, called by TCRdb with MiXCR from the 5' RACE reads. The data show roughly 310,000 distinct CDR3 sequences, 15% seen once. Sequencing used PBMCs or a T cell subset sorted from them (not recorded which). This clonotype originated in a man between 18 and 35 years old who had mild COVID-19 (a few samples of this study predate the infection). Cell type and time point are not known. The chain links TRBV3-1 to TRBJ1-1, with a weak D call TRBD1 (5 bases). The DNA of the CDR3 is TGTGCCAGCAGCCAGGACACCATGAACACTGAAGCTTTCTTT. Its protein product is CASSQDTMNTEAFF.